This TCR beta chain was identified in a study of T cell responses to AZD1222 COVID-19 vaccine. V was shortened by 0 bases and J by 6 bases, with 9 bases between the two germline ends. In germline, CDR1 is MNHNS, CDR2 SASEGT. The CDR3 runs to 15 residues. The method was immunoSEQ multiplex PCR; TCRdb's version includes in-frame clones alone and lacks a portion of them. Here the sample spans 130,000 to 150,000 clones, around nine tenths being singletons. Study-level findings and limits: Following two doses of AZD1222, Spike-specific TCR breadth and depth rose.

With respect to this clone: Its antigen remains unknown.

This chain links TRBV6-1 with TRBJ1-6; a weak D match, TRBD1 (5 bases). The sequencing used peripheral blood, collected 28 days after the second AZD1222 dose. This TCR was sampled from an adult who received the AZD1222 COVID-19 vaccine. The chain's CDR3 is CASSEAGHFNSPLHF. CDR3 sequence (DNA): TGTGCCAGCAGTGAAGCAGGACATTTTAATTCACCCCTCCACTTT.